One sample yielded the 26 T cell receptor beta chains listed below, sequenced in a study of T cells in Graves' hyperthyroidism and ophthalmopathy. The TCR beta CDR3 regions underwent amplification using RNA transcripts as the source. The HTBI set primed first-round TCR CDR3 RT-PCR. TCRdb processed the multiplex PCR reads anew with MiXCR; each CDR3 protein has one entry. The table records approximately 600,000 distinct CDR3 sequences, approximately 15% of them present only once. The specimen sequenced was blood. These receptor sequences come from a woman aged 18 to 35 with Graves' ophthalmopathy.

This clonotype appeared many times. The chain has TRBV7-8 and TRBJ2-1, with D possibly matching TRBD2 (6 bases). Trimming took off 4 bases at V and 8 bases at J, with 24 bases between the two ends. CDR3 length equals 17 residues. The germline V gene has CDR1 SGHVS and CDR2 FQNEAQ. The DNA of the CDR3 is TGTGCCAGCAGCTCAGAACCCGTCAGCGGGTCGGGGGATGAGCAGTTCTTC. Translation: CASSSEPVSGSGDEQFF.

This clonotype occurred a few times. The V and J genes are TRBV6-1 and TRBJ2-4; 7 bases line up with TRBD2. The germline gives CDR1 MNHNS, CDR2 SASEGT. This CDR3 has 13 residues. J lost 8 bases, V lost 5 bases, and 6 bases had no gene match. The CDR3 protein is CASSWGGLDIQYF. The CDR3 coding sequence is TGTGCCAGCAGTTGGGGAGGGTTGGACATTCAGTACTTC.

The rearrangement joins TRBV29-1 to TRBJ2-7; 9 bases fit TRBD2. The CDR3 sequence is 14 residues long. Germline loops: CDR1 SQVTM, CDR2 ANQGSEA. Trimming cost V 7 bases and J 0 bases; bases outside gene matches: 7. CDR3 coding DNA: TGCAGCGGGGGAAGCGGGGGGAGCTCCTACGAGCAGTACTTC. Its protein is CSGGSGGSSYEQYF.

There are many counts of this clonotype. The chain employs TRBV27 and TRBJ2-7; D unresolved. The CDR3 totals 13 residues. Looked up from germline, CDR1 is MNHEY and CDR2 is SMNVEV (reference sequence). V lost 6 bases to trimming and J lost 4 bases, with 13 bases between them. CDR3 sequence: CASSPPWGYEQYF. Here the CDR3 DNA reads TGTGCCAGCAGCCCCCCTTGGGGTTACGAGCAGTACTTC.

The chain combines TRBV19 with TRBJ1-3; D is unresolved. The CDR3 extends over 15 amino acids. Germline V gene data show CDR1 as LNHDA and CDR2 as SQIVND (reference sequence). Trimming shortened V by 5 bases and J by 2 bases, and 13 bases separated the two germline ends. The DNA for the CDR3 is TGTGCCAGTAGTCCCATCAGGCGAACTGGAAACACCATATATTTT. This sequence encodes CASSPIRRTGNTIYF. The variable domain in full, completed from reference TRBV19 and TRBJ1-3, reads DGGITQSPKYLFRKEGQNVTLSCEQNLNHDAMYWYRQDPGQGLRLIYYSQIVNDFQKGDIAEGYSVSREKKESFPLTVTSAQKNPTAFYLCASSPIRRTGNTIYFGEGSWLTVV.

V is TRBV4-1 and J is TRBJ2-7; D perhaps matches TRBD2 (7 bases). V lost 0 bases, J lost 1 base, and 10 bases lay in between. The CDR3 has 15 amino acids. Looked up from germline, CDR1 is MGHRA and CDR2 is YSYEKL. CDR3 DNA: TGCGCCAGCAGCCAAGATCGGGGGGCGTCCTACGAGCAGTACTTC. Translating gives CASSQDRGASYEQYF.

This clonotype was observed a few times. This chain links TRBV19 with TRBJ2-1; 7 positions match TRBD1. Trimming cost V 5 bases and J 4 bases; bases outside gene matches: 5. The CDR3 is 14 amino acids. Germline values: CDR1 LNHDA, CDR2 SQIVND (reference sequence). CDR3 coding DNA: TGTGCCAGTAGTGTGAGGGGGCTTTACAATGAGCAGTTCTTC. It specifies CASSVRGLYNEQFF.

This clonotype was counted at least ten times. The rearrangement links TRBV5-1 to TRBJ2-3; the D gene is possibly TRBD1 (5 bases). The CDR3 is 14 amino acids. Germline V gives CDR1 SGHRS, CDR2 YFSETQ. V dropped 0 bases and J dropped 2 bases, with 7 bases sitting between them. The CDR3 sequence is CASSLGQTTDTQYF. In DNA, the CDR3 is TGCGCCAGCAGCTTGGGACAGACCACAGATACGCAGTATTTT.

This clonotype appeared many times. The chain links TRBV5-6 to TRBJ1-2, with 7 bases matching TRBD1. The CDR3 runs 14 residues. V lost 2 bases and J lost 4; bases outside the gene matches: 5. CDR1 is SGHDT and CDR2 is YYEEEE in the germline V gene. The chain's CDR3 is CASSFDRVAYGYTF. The CDR3 DNA sequence: TGTGCCAGCAGCTTCGACAGGGTAGCCTATGGCTACACCTTC. Combining the CDR3 with reference TRBV5-6 and TRBJ1-2 gives the whole variable domain DAGVTQSPTHLIKTRGQQVTLRCSPKSGHDTVSWYQQALGQGPQFIFQYYEEEERQRGNFPDRFSGHQFPNYSSELNVNALLLGDSALYLCASSFDRVAYGYTFGSGTRLTVV.

By share, this clonotype counts as medium-sized. The V gene is TRBV2, the J gene TRBJ1-5; the D is unclear. The V gene's germline CDR1 is SNHLY and CDR2 FYNNEI. The CDR3 spans 14 residues. V lost 4 bases, J lost 2 bases, and 9 bases lay in between. The CDR3 DNA sequence: TGTGCCAGCAGTGCAGCCCCCGGCAATCAGCCCCAGCATTTT. Amino acid sequence: CASSAAPGNQPQHF.

The CDR3 coding sequence is TGTGCCAGCAGGCGGACCGGGAACACCCCCTATGGCTACACCTTC. This sequence encodes CASRRTGNTPYGYTF. The chain joins TRBV6-1 to TRBJ1-2; the D is unclear. This CDR3 has 15 residues. V lost 6 bases to trimming and J lost 4 bases, with 18 bases between them. Germline lookup yields CDR1 MNHNS and CDR2 SASEGT.

The chain links TRBV6-2 or TRBV6-3 to TRBJ1-2, with a possible D match to TRBD1 (6 bases). The V end lost 6 bases, the J end lost 8 bases, and 16 bases lay between the germline ends. This CDR3 has 13 amino acids. Looked up from germline, CDR1 is MNHEY and CDR2 is SVGEGT. CDR3 protein: CASRRHGTWGYTF. In DNA, the CDR3 is TGTGCCAGCAGACGCCACGGGACATGGGGCTACACCTTC.

A note on this clonotype: A read error may produce the germline difference seen at one junction end. The CDR3 region is CASTLSRTPYGYTF. Written as DNA, the CDR3 is TGTGCCAGCACCTTAAGTAGGACACCCTATGGCTACACCTTC. The V and J genes are TRBV7-3 and TRBJ1-2, with D maybe TRBD1 (5 bases). This CDR3 has 14 amino acids. Germline assignment: CDR1 SGHTA and CDR2 FQGTGA.

This clonotype was counted at least ten times. This chain joins TRBV27 and TRBJ2-1, with 8 positions matching TRBD1. The V segment lost 5 bases and the J segment 6 bases; nucleotides outside the gene matches: 12. Germline lookup yields CDR1 MNHEY and CDR2 SMNVEV (reference sequence). The CDR3 consists of 16 residues. The CDR3 protein is CASSHIAAGGFNEQFF. In DNA, the CDR3 is TGTGCCAGCAGTCACATCGCTGCAGGGGGCTTCAATGAGCAGTTCTTC.

This clonotype was seen many times. The genes are TRBV28 and TRBJ2-1; D may correspond to TRBD1 or TRBD2 (5 bases each). Germline assignment: CDR1 MDHEN and CDR2 SYDVKM. This CDR3 is 17 amino acids long. V dropped 1 base and J dropped 4 bases, with 17 bases sitting between them. Written as DNA, the CDR3 is TGTGCCAGCAGTTTATTGAGCTTCGGGGCTTGGTACAATGAGCAGTTCTTC. It is translated as CASSLLSFGAWYNEQFF.

The gene calls are TRBV6-5 and TRBJ2-1; D uncertain. V lost 0 bases, J lost 6 bases, and 9 bases lay in between. The germline V gene encodes CDR1 MNHEY and CDR2 SVGAGI. This CDR3 region has 14 residues. This CDR3 is CASSYSGQVNEQFF. The DNA for the CDR3 is TGTGCCAGCAGTTACTCTGGGCAGGTCAATGAGCAGTTCTTC.

This clonotype was seen only a few times. This chain joins TRBV25-1 and TRBJ2-5; D remains ambiguous. Germline CDR1 MGHDK, CDR2 SYGVNS. The V gene lost 1 base and the J gene lost 0 bases, with 12 bases spanning the gap. The CDR3 consists of 16 residues. The CDR3 protein is CASSEWAGWNQETQYF. CDR3 coding DNA: TGTGCCAGCAGTGAATGGGCAGGCTGGAACCAAGAGACCCAGTACTTC.

This clonotype was detected a few times. The chain recombines TRBV30 with TRBJ2-5; no clear D gene. V lost 5 bases and J lost 2, with 12 bases in between. This CDR3 region has 13 residues. From germline, CDR1 is GTSNPN and CDR2 SVGIG (reference sequence). Written as DNA, the CDR3 is TGTGCCTGGCGTTTTATGGGGCAAGAGACCCAGTACTTC. It translates to CAWRFMGQETQYF. Supplemented by reference TRBV30 and TRBJ2-5, the full variable domain reads SQTIHQWPATLVQPVGSPLSLECTVEGTSNPNLYWYRQAAGRGLQLLFYSVGIGQISSEVPQNLSASRPQDRQFILSSKKLLLSDSGFYLCAWRFMGQETQYFGPGTRLLVL.

This clonotype was seen ten or more times. One end of the junction is discordant with germline, which a read error may explain. The J gene is TRBJ2-5, the V gene TRBV28; no clear D. The CDR3 runs 9 residues. Germline V gene lookup returns CDR1 MDHEN and CDR2 SYDVKM. CDR3 sequence (DNA): TGTGCCAGCAGTATATGCCAGTACTTC. It yields the protein CASSICQYF.

This clonotype was detected ten times or more. The chain links TRBV3-1 to TRBJ2-3; D ambiguous. V lost 2 bases to trimming and J lost 0 bases, with 18 bases between them. Germline lookup yields CDR1 LGHDT and CDR2 YNNKEL (reference sequence). The CDR3 is 18 amino acids. The CDR3 region has the DNA TGTGCCAGCAGCCAACCTCAAAGCATATCCACTAGCACAGATACGCAGTATTTT. This codes for CASSQPQSISTSTDTQYF.

This clonotype has a count of ten or more. The chain links TRBV28 to TRBJ1-5; 8 nucleotides line up with TRBD1. With 6 bases clipped from V and 1 base from J, the junction kept 5 bases outside the gene matches. The V gene's germline CDR1 is MDHEN and CDR2 SYDVKM. The CDR3 sequence is 15 residues long. The CDR3 spells CASRPDRGSNQPQHF. As DNA, the CDR3 is TGTGCCAGCAGACCAGACAGGGGAAGCAATCAGCCCCAGCATTTT.

This clonotype was seen repeatedly, ten times or more. The chain has TRBV2 and TRBJ2-7, with TRBD1 identical over 10 bases. J was trimmed by 2 bases and V by 8 bases; bases with no gene match: 3. CDR1 SNHLY and CDR2 FYNNEI come from the germline V gene. This CDR3 is 13 amino acids long. The CDR3 bases are TGTGCCAGCGGGGACAGGGGAACCTACGAGCAGTACTTC. Its translation is CASGDRGTYEQYF. The full variable domain, in which reference TRBV2 and TRBJ2-7 provide the parts outside the CDR3, is EPEVTQTPSHQVTQMGQEVILRCVPISNHLYFYWYRQILGQKVEFLVSFYNNEISEKSEIFDDQFSVERPDGSNFTLKIRSTKLEDSAMYFCASGDRGTYEQYFGPGTRLTVT.

This clonotype was seen at least ten times. V is TRBV6-2 or TRBV6-3 and J is TRBJ2-7; possible D gene TRBD1, 6 bases. The ends were cut back, 6 bases at V and 5 bases at J, with 17 bases in the middle. The CDR3 covers 14 residues. CDR1 MNHEY and CDR2 SVGEGT come from the germline V gene. CDR3 sequence: CASSLHPTGNEQYF. CDR3 in DNA: TGTGCCAGCAGCCTACATCCTACAGGGAACGAGCAGTACTTC.

V usage is TRBV4-1 and J usage is TRBJ2-1, with 10 bases lining up with TRBD2. Germline V gene lookup returns CDR1 MGHRA and CDR2 YSYEKL. The CDR3 has 15 amino acids. V lost 2 bases and J lost 7; bases outside the gene matches: 5. CDR3 region: CASSQPSGRRNEQFF. The CDR3 nucleotides read TGCGCCAGCAGCCAACCTAGCGGGAGAAGGAATGAGCAGTTCTTC.

In this sample, this clonotype turned up a few times. The J gene is TRBJ2-2, the V gene TRBV28; 12 bases are shared with TRBD2. The CDR3 extends over 15 amino acids. With V trimmed by 5 bases and J by 4 bases, 2 bases remained unmatched. Germline V gives CDR1 MDHEN, CDR2 SYDVKM. The CDR3 bases are TGTGCCAGCAGTCTAGCGGGAGGGGCCACCGGGGAGCTGTTTTTT. This translates into CASSLAGGATGELFF.

The chain combines TRBV15 with TRBJ1-1, with D tentatively TRBD1 (6 bases). V lost 0 bases, J lost 5 bases, and 13 bases lay in between. Germline V gene data show CDR1 as LNHNV and CDR2 as YYDKDF (reference sequence). There are 15 residues in the CDR3. The CDR3 DNA reads as TGTGCCACCAGCAGAGATCTGGGGGGCAGGACTGAAGCTTTCTTT. Amino acids: CATSRDLGGRTEAFF.